The TCR beta chain described here comes from a study of cytomegalovirus exposure and HLA in healthy donors. Whole-study findings and limits: In an earlier analysis, productive rearrangement rates for most beta V segments clustered near 87% or 30%. Prediction of most subjects' HLA-A and HLA-B alleles by TCR beta sequences was reportedly accurate.

With regard to this clone: The antigen is not known.

The CDR3 length is 16 residues. Trimming took 0 bases from V and 4 from J; bases not matched to a gene: 7. Germline V lookup: CDR1 SGHNT, CDR2 YYREEE (reference sequence). A multiplex PCR was run with 60 Vbeta primers and 13 Jbeta primers. Repertoires were generated with immunoSEQ multiplex PCR, while TCRdb's copy carries only in-frame clones and drops some. This table holds around 130,000 clones, roughly 77% found once. The sequence was collected from a young man in good health and CMV-seronegative. The sequenced sample was PBMCs. The V and J genes are TRBV5-4 and TRBJ2-5, with TRBD2 identical over 9 bases. The CDR3 nucleotides are TGTGCCAGCAGCTTGGGGCGGGGGGGCCCCTTAGAGACCCAGTACTTC. Encoded protein: CASSLGRGGPLETQYF.